This T cell receptor beta chain was sequenced during a study of Graves' ophthalmopathy and Graves' hyperthyroidism. In the study overall: The authors defined stable hyperthyroidism as no ophthalmopathy within 18 months of follow-up. Whole-study findings and limits: Ophthalmopathy and stable hyperthyroidism were discriminated by a 13-signature model, with about 90% sensitivity and 80% to 84% specificity.

This clonotype was counted a few times. Its antigen remains unidentified. One end of the junction does not line up with germline, which may come from a read error. Amplifying from RNA transcripts, the study obtained TCR beta CDR3 regions. First-round RT-PCR employed HTBI primers, with a second-round multiplex PCR after it. A single record per CDR3 protein comes from TCRdb applying MiXCR to the multiplex PCR reads. Here the sample spans 500,000 to 700,000 distinct CDR3 sequences, under 45% being singletons. Eligible hyperthyroidism cases comprised new diagnoses of under 2 months' duration in individuals aged 18 to 65. Other autoimmune diseases, uncontrolled infections, pregnancy or lactation excluded patients from enrollment. This CDR3 spans 12 amino acids. In germline, CDR1 is SGHVT, CDR2 SQSDAQ.

The receptor was derived from an adult man with Graves' hyperthyroidism. This chain uses TRBV7-4 with TRBJ2-5; 12 nucleotides match TRBD2. Sequencing was carried out using peripheral blood or thyroid tissue (not recorded which). CDR3 protein: CASSFSSGGAHF. The DNA of the CDR3 is TGTGCCAGCAGCTTCTCTAGCGGGGGGGCTCACTTC.